Detailed here is one T cell receptor (beta chain). The target antigen is unknown. The V end lost 1 base, the J end lost 7 bases, and 12 bases lay between the germline ends. CDR1 SGHRS and CDR2 YFSETQ come from the germline V gene. There are 13 residues in the CDR3. The data were taken from a study of T cell responses to AZD1222 COVID-19 vaccine. Study findings and constraints: Spike-specific TCR breadth and depth grew following two AZD1222 doses.

Sequencing was performed with immunoSEQ multiplex PCR; in TCRdb, only in-frame clones are kept and a portion is missing. The data hold about 120,000 clones, with roughly 88% observed a single time. The V call is TRBV5-1, the J call TRBJ2-7; D is possibly TRBD1 or TRBD2 (5 bases each). The material sequenced was peripheral blood, taken on day 0 of AZD1222 vaccination. The clonotype was recovered from an adult in good health. The CDR3 coding sequence is TGCGCCAGCAGCTTGTGGGGGTCGGATGAGCAGTACTTC. It is translated as CASSLWGSDEQYF.